A selection of T cell receptor beta chains follows, all from one sample in a study of T-cell reconstitution after alpha-beta-depleted transplantation in children. TCRdb ran MiXCR on the PCR reads and lists one entry per CDR3 protein. The sample shows hundreds of thousands of distinct CDR3 sequences, about 23% of them seen only once. Source: PBMCs, taken before TCRalphabeta/CD19-depleted stem cell transplant. Every receptor here comes from a girl aged 2 to 10 with Fanconi anemia, due to receive a stem cell transplant. Both conserved end residues are part of each CDR3. Each record gives: CDR3 protein, CDR3 DNA, D gene, V gene, clone size, J gene. The D gene is left open where the match is weak. A row's size may be missing; if present it is once, few, many or a size class.

cdr3_aa: CSVLKTGNTEAFF
cdr3_nt: TGCAGCGTTTTGAAAACAGGGAACACTGAAGCTTTCTTT
d_call: NA
v_call: TRBV29-1
clone_size: many
j_call: TRBJ1-1

cdr3_aa: CASSLTRDRVYEQYF
cdr3_nt: TGTGCCAGCAGCTTAACCCGGGACAGGGTCTACGAGCAGTACTTC
d_call: TRBD1
v_call: TRBV4-2
clone_size: NA
j_call: TRBJ2-7

cdr3_aa: CASRLLAGRYNEQFF
cdr3_nt: TGTGCCAGCAGACTCCTAGCGGGACGCTACAATGAGCAGTTCTTC
d_call: TRBD2
v_call: TRBV2
clone_size: NA
j_call: TRBJ2-1

cdr3_aa: CASSLTGTMNTEAFF
cdr3_nt: TGCGCCAGCAGCTTGACAGGGACCATGAACACTGAAGCTTTCTTT
d_call: NA
v_call: TRBV5-1
clone_size: NA
j_call: TRBJ1-1

cdr3_aa: CASSSEYEQYF
cdr3_nt: TGTGCCAGCAGTTCTGAGTACGAGCAGTACTTC
d_call: NA
v_call: TRBV12-3/TRBV12-4
clone_size: many
j_call: TRBJ2-7

cdr3_aa: CSARGGSGGSYNEQFF
cdr3_nt: TGCAGTGCTAGAGGGGGTAGCGGGGGATCCTACAATGAGCAGTTCTTC
d_call: TRBD2
v_call: TRBV20-1
clone_size: many
j_call: TRBJ2-1

cdr3_aa: CASSERRTVYDEQYF
cdr3_nt: TGTGCCAGCAGTGAGCGTAGGACCGTGTACGACGAGCAGTACTTC
d_call: NA
v_call: TRBV25-1
clone_size: many
j_call: TRBJ2-7

cdr3_aa: CSAQGGNSLHEQFF
cdr3_nt: TGCAGCGCCCAGGGGGGGAATTCTTTGCATGAGCAGTTCTTC
d_call: NA
v_call: TRBV29-1
clone_size: NA
j_call: TRBJ2-1

cdr3_aa: CASTGENGYTF
cdr3_nt: TGTGCCAGCACGGGGGAGAATGGCTACACCTTC
d_call: NA
v_call: TRBV6-5
clone_size: many
j_call: TRBJ1-2

cdr3_aa: CASSQDRGAGTDTQYF
cdr3_nt: TGTGCCAGCAGCCAAGATAGGGGCGCAGGCACAGATACGCAGTATTTT
d_call: NA
v_call: TRBV4-2
clone_size: few
j_call: TRBJ2-3

cdr3_aa: CCARDSLGGFSEQYF
cdr3_nt: TGCTGTGCTAGAGATTCCCTCGGCGGCTTTAGCGAGCAGTACTTC
d_call: NA
v_call: TRBV20-1
clone_size: few
j_call: TRBJ2-7

cdr3_aa: CSVGALKNTEAFF
cdr3_nt: TGCAGCGTTGGGGCGTTGAAGAACACTGAAGCTTTCTTT
d_call: NA
v_call: TRBV29-1
clone_size: NA
j_call: TRBJ1-1

cdr3_aa: CASSSGLAGGQETQYF
cdr3_nt: TGTGCCAGCAGCTCCGGACTAGCGGGGGGCCAAGAGACCCAGTACTTC
d_call: TRBD2
v_call: TRBV7-2
clone_size: many
j_call: TRBJ2-5

cdr3_aa: CASSVRFTGGFGDSYNEQFF
cdr3_nt: TGTGCCAGCAGTGTCCGATTTACAGGGGGCTTTGGGGACTCCTACAATGAGCAGTTCTTC
d_call: TRBD1
v_call: TRBV6-1
clone_size: few
j_call: TRBJ2-1

cdr3_aa: CASGTGTNQETQYF
cdr3_nt: TGTGCCAGCGGGACAGGTACCAACCAAGAGACCCAGTACTTC
d_call: TRBD1
v_call: TRBV9
clone_size: few
j_call: TRBJ2-5

cdr3_aa: CASMGSGELFF
cdr3_nt: TGCGCCAGCATGGGGTCCGGGGAGCTGTTTTTT
d_call: NA
v_call: TRBV10-2
clone_size: many
j_call: TRBJ2-2

cdr3_aa: CASSKEHQGRRNEQYF
cdr3_nt: TGTGCCAGCAGCAAAGAACACCAGGGTAGGCGGAACGAGCAGTACTTC
d_call: NA
v_call: TRBV21-1
clone_size: NA
j_call: TRBJ2-7

cdr3_aa: CASSTLPSSYNEQFF
cdr3_nt: TGTGCCAGCAGCACACTACCGAGCTCCTACAATGAGCAGTTCTTC
d_call: NA
v_call: TRBV7-6
clone_size: few
j_call: TRBJ2-1

cdr3_aa: CARTDTQYF
cdr3_nt: TGTGCCAGAACAGATACGCAGTATTTT
d_call: NA
v_call: TRBV6-5
clone_size: many
j_call: TRBJ2-3

cdr3_aa: CASSSTGNSNQPQHF
cdr3_nt: TGTGCCAGCAGCTCGACAGGAAATAGCAATCAGCCCCAGCATTTT
d_call: NA
v_call: TRBV7-8
clone_size: few
j_call: TRBJ1-5

cdr3_aa: CAIKGAGAEETQYF
cdr3_nt: TGTGCCATCAAAGGAGCGGGGGCGGAGGAGACCCAGTACTTC
d_call: TRBD2
v_call: TRBV10-3
clone_size: NA
j_call: TRBJ2-5

cdr3_aa: CASSPSGQPGYTF
cdr3_nt: TGTGCCAGCTCACCATCCGGACAACCTGGCTACACCTTC
d_call: NA
v_call: TRBV18
clone_size: NA
j_call: TRBJ1-2

cdr3_aa: CASSLVVGTSGGYEQFF
cdr3_nt: TGTGCCAGCAGCTTAGTTGTCGGGACTAGCGGGGGGTATGAGCAGTTCTTC
d_call: TRBD2
v_call: TRBV7-2
clone_size: many
j_call: TRBJ2-1

cdr3_aa: CASSLRGRYNEQFF
cdr3_nt: TGTGCCAGCAGCCTAAGAGGACGGTACAATGAGCAGTTCTTC
d_call: NA
v_call: TRBV7-3
clone_size: many
j_call: TRBJ2-1

cdr3_aa: CASSLPAGGPSGELFF
cdr3_nt: TGTGCCAGCAGCTTACCGGCGGGAGGGCCTTCCGGGGAGCTGTTTTTT
d_call: TRBD2
v_call: TRBV7-2
clone_size: NA
j_call: TRBJ2-2

cdr3_aa: CASSLRDVGRSGYEQFF
cdr3_nt: TGTGCCAGCAGCTTGAGGGATGTCGGGCGGTCGGGATATGAGCAGTTCTTC
d_call: NA
v_call: TRBV7-6
clone_size: few
j_call: TRBJ2-1

cdr3_aa: CASSESQGYEQYF
cdr3_nt: TGTGCCAGCAGTGAATCACAGGGTTACGAGCAGTACTTC
d_call: NA
v_call: TRBV25-1
clone_size: NA
j_call: TRBJ2-7

cdr3_aa: CSVERGSSIYF
cdr3_nt: TGCAGCGTTGAGAGGGGCAGTTCAATCTACTTC
d_call: NA
v_call: TRBV29-1
clone_size: many
j_call: TRBJ2-7

cdr3_aa: CAVSRDGNSPLHF
cdr3_nt: TGTGCCGTCAGCCGGGACGGGAATTCACCCCTCCACTTT
d_call: NA
v_call: TRBV10-3
clone_size: many
j_call: TRBJ1-6

cdr3_aa: CSVASIHEQYF
cdr3_nt: TGCAGCGTTGCTAGTATCCACGAGCAGTACTTC
d_call: NA
v_call: TRBV29-1
clone_size: NA
j_call: TRBJ2-7

cdr3_aa: CASSEAGTVQVTYNQPQHF
cdr3_nt: TGTGCCAGCAGTGAAGCCGGGACAGTCCAAGTTACATACAATCAGCCCCAGCATTTT
d_call: TRBD1
v_call: TRBV6-1
clone_size: NA
j_call: TRBJ1-5

cdr3_aa: CSAKQGHEQFF
cdr3_nt: TGCAGCGCAAAACAGGGGCATGAGCAGTTCTTC
d_call: TRBD1
v_call: TRBV29-1
clone_size: NA
j_call: TRBJ2-1

cdr3_aa: CSASGDPDQPQHF
cdr3_nt: TGCAGTGCTAGTGGGGACCCAGATCAGCCCCAGCATTTT
d_call: NA
v_call: TRBV20-1
clone_size: many
j_call: TRBJ1-5

cdr3_aa: CATSRDTGEQYF
cdr3_nt: TGTGCCACCAGCAGAGATACAGGCGAGCAGTACTTC
d_call: NA
v_call: TRBV15
clone_size: NA
j_call: TRBJ2-7

cdr3_aa: CASSRDSRDYEQYF
cdr3_nt: TGTGCCAGCAGCCGTGACTCGCGGGACTACGAGCAGTACTTC
d_call: NA
v_call: TRBV7-2
clone_size: few
j_call: TRBJ2-7

cdr3_aa: CASSQSGGPYEQYF
cdr3_nt: TGCGCCAGCAGTCAAAGTGGCGGACCCTACGAGCAGTACTTC
d_call: NA
v_call: TRBV5-1
clone_size: NA
j_call: TRBJ2-7

cdr3_aa: CASSLGSAQYF
cdr3_nt: TGCGCCAGCAGCTTGGGTTCGGCCCAGTACTTC
d_call: NA
v_call: TRBV5-1
clone_size: NA
j_call: TRBJ2-5

cdr3_aa: CSAIYRGRGGYTF
cdr3_nt: TGCAGTGCTATTTACAGGGGGCGAGGCGGCTACACCTTC
d_call: TRBD1
v_call: TRBV20-1
clone_size: many
j_call: TRBJ1-2

cdr3_aa: CSVVGGGWSSYGYNEQFF
cdr3_nt: TGCAGCGTTGTCGGAGGGGGCTGGTCGAGTTACGGTTACAATGAGCAGTTCTTC
d_call: NA
v_call: TRBV29-1
clone_size: NA
j_call: TRBJ2-1